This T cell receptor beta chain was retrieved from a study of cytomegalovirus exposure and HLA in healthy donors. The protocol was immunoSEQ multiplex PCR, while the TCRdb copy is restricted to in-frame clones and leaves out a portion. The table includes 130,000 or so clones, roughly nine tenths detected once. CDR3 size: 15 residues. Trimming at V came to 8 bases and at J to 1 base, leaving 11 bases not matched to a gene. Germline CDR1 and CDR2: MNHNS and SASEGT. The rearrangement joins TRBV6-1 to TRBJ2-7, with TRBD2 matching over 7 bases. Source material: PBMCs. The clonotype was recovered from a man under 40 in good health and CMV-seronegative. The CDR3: CASSPLLRGSYEQYF. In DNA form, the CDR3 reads TGTGCCAGCTCACCCCTTTTGCGGGGGTCCTACGAGCAGTACTTC.